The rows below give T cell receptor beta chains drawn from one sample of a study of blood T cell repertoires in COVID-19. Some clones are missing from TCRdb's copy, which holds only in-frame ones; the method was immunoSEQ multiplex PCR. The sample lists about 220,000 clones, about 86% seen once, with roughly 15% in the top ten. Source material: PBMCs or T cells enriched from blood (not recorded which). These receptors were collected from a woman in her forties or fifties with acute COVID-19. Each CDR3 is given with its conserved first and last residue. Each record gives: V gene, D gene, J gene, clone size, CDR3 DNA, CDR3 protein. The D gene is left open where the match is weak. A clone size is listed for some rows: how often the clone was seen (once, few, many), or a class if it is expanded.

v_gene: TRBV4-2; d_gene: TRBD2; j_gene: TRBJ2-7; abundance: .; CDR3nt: TGTGCCAGCAGCCAACTGACTAGCGCATCACCCTACGAGCAGTACTTC; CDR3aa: CASSQLTSASPYEQYF
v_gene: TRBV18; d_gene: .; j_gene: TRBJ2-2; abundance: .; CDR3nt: TGTGCCAGCTCACCACGCGACACCGGGGAGCTGTTTTTT; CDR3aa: CASSPRDTGELFF
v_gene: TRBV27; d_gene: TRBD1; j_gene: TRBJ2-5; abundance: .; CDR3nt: TGTGCCAGCAGTTTGACAGGGATCATCCAAGAGACCCAGTACTTC; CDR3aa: CASSLTGIIQETQYF
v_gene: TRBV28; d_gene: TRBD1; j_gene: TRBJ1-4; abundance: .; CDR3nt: TGTGCCAGTAAGGGACAGCGCGCAACTAATGAAAAACTGTTTTTT; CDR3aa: CASKGQRATNEKLFF
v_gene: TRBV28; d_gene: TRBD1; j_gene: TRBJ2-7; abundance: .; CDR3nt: TGTGCCAGCAGTTCCGGGACAGGGGGCTCCTACGAGCAGTACTTC; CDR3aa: CASSSGTGGSYEQYF
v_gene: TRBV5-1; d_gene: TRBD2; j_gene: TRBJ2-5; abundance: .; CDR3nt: TGCGCCAGCAGCTTGGAGGGCAGGGAGGGAGAGACCCAGTACTTC; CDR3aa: CASSLEGREGETQYF
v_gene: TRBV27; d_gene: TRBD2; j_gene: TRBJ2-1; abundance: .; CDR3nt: TGTGCCAGCACGGGACTAGCGGGGACCAACAATGAGCAGTTCTTC; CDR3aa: CASTGLAGTNNEQFF
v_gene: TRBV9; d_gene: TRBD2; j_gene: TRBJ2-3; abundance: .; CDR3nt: TGTGCCAGCAGCCTCGGTGGCGGGACTAGCGGAGATACGCAGTATTTT; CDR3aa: CASSLGGGTSGDTQYF
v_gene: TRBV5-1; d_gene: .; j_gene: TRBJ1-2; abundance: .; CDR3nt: TGCGCCAGCAGCTTGCACCGGGACATACAAAACTATGGCTACACCTTC; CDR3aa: CASSLHRDIQNYGYTF
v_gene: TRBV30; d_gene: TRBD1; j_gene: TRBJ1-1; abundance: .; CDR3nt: TGTGCCTGGAAATGGACAGGGATGAACACTGAAGCTTTCTTT; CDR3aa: CAWKWTGMNTEAFF
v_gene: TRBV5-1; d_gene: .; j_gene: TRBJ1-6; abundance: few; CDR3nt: TGCGCCAGCAGCATAACAGGGTACGTCGGTAATTCACCCCTCCACTTT; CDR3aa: CASSITGYVGNSPLHF
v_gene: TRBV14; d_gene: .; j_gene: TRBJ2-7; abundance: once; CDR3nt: TGTGCCAGCAGCCCGACCGGATTGCTACCTGCGGGCTACGAGCAGTACTTC; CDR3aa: CASSPTGLLPAGYEQYF
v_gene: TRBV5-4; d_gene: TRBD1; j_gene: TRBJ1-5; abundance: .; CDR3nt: TGTGCCAGCAGCTTGCAGGGGGATCAGCCCCAGCATTTT; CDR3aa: CASSLQGDQPQHF
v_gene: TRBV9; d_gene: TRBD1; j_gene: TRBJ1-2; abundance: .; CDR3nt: TGTGCCAGCAGCGTAGACCAGGGAACCGACAGGGCAGCTCGCTACACCTTC; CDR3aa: CASSVDQGTDRAARYTF
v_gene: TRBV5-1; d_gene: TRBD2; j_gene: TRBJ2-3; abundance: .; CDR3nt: TGCGCCAGCAAAGGACTAGCGGGAGCGAAGGATACGCAGTATTTT; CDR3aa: CASKGLAGAKDTQYF
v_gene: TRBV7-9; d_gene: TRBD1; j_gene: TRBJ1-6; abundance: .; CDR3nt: TGTGCCAGCAGCTCCGGGCAGGCGTCCGGGACAGGGAATTCACCCCTCCACTTT; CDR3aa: CASSSGQASGTGNSPLHF
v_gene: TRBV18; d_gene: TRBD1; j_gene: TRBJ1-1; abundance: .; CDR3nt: TGTGCCAGCTCACCGGGACAGCCCAACACTGAAGCTTTCTTT; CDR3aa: CASSPGQPNTEAFF
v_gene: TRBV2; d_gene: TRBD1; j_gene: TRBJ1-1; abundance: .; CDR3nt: TGTGCCAGCAGGGCAGGGGGCTACACTGAAGCTTTCTTT; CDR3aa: CASRAGGYTEAFF
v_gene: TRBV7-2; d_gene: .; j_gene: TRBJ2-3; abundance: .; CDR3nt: TGTGCCAGCAGCTTAGTGACTTACACAGATACGCAGTATTTT; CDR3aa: CASSLVTYTDTQYF
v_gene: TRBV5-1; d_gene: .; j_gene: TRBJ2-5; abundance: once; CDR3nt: TGCGCCAGCAGTATGCAAGAGACCCAGTACTTC; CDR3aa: CASSMQETQYF
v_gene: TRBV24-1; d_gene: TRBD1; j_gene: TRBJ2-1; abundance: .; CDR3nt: TGTGCCACCAGTGATTTGAGGGACAGGGAGGCAGGTGAGCAGTTCTTC; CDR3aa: CATSDLRDREAGEQFF
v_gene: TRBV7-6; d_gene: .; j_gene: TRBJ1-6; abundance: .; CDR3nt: TGTGCCAGCAGCTTAGGGGGGGTTAATTCACCCCTCCACTTT; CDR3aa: CASSLGGVNSPLHF
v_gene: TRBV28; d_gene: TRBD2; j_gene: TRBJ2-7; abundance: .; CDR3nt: TGTGCCAGCAGCCCTCATAGCGGGAGACACGAGCAGTACTTC; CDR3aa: CASSPHSGRHEQYF
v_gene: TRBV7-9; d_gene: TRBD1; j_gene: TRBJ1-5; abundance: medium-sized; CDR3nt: TGTGCCAGCAGCTCGACAGGGTCCGGCAATCAGCCCCAGCATTTT; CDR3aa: CASSSTGSGNQPQHF
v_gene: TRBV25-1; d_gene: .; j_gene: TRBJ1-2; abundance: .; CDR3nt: TGTGCCAGCAGGGAGGGCCCCGGAGGCTACACCTTC; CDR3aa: CASREGPGGYTF
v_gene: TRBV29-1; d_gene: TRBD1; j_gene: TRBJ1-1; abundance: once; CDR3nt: TGCAGCGTTACACCCCGGGACAGAAACACTGAAGCTTTCTTT; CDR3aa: CSVTPRDRNTEAFF
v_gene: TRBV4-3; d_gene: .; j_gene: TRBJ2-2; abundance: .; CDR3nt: TGCGCCAGCAGCCAAGTTGGTGTTAGGAGGATGTTTTTT; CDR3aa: CASSQVGVRRMFF
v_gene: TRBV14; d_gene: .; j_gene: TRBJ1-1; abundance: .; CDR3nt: TGTGCCAGCAGTTGGACAGCTAACACTGAAGCTTTCTTT; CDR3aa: CASSWTANTEAFF
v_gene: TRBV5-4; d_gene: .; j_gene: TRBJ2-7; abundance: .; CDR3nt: TGTGCCAGCAGCATAGGGGTCAGGACCTACGAGCAGTACTTC; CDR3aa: CASSIGVRTYEQYF
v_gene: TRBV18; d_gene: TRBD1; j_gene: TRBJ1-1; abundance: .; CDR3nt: TGTGCCAGCTCACAGGGACAGGGGTCGAACACTGAAGCTTTCTTT; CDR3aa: CASSQGQGSNTEAFF
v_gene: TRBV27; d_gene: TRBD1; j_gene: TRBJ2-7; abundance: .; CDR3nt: TGTGCCAGCAGACTACAGGGGTCCTACGAGCAGTACTTC; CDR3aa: CASRLQGSYEQYF
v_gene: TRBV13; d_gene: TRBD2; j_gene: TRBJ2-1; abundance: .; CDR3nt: TGTGCCAGCAGCTCCGGGACTAGCAGTTACAATGAGCAGTTCTTC; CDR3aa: CASSSGTSSYNEQFF
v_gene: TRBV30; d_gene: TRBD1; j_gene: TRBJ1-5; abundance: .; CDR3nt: TGTGCCTGGAGTGTTGACAGGGTTTTCCCTAGCAATCAGCCCCAGCATTTT; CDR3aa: CAWSVDRVFPSNQPQHF
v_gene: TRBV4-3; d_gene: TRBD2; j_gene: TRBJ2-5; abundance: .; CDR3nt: TGCGCCAGCAGCCAAGATGGAGCTAGCGGGGAGTGGGAGACCCAGTACTTC; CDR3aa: CASSQDGASGEWETQYF
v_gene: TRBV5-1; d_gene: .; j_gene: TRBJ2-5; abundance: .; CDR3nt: TGCGCCAGCAGCGGGGGGACAGTCCAAGAGACCCAGTACTTC; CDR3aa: CASSGGTVQETQYF
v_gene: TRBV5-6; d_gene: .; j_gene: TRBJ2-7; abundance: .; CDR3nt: TGTGCCAGCAGCTTTAAGGGGAGGTACTACGAGCAGTACTTC; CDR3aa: CASSFKGRYYEQYF
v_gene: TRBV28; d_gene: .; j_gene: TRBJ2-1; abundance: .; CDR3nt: TGTGCCAGCAGTTCTCAACAGGGCGGGTTCTTC; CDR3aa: CASSSQQGGFF
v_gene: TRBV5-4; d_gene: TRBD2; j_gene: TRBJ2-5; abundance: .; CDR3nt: TGTGCCAGCAGCCAGACTAGCGGGAGAGAGACCCAGTACTTC; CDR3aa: CASSQTSGRETQYF
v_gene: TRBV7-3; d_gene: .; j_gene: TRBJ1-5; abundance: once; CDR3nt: TGTGCCAGCAGTCCGAGGGGGGGCGATCAGCCCCAGCATTTT; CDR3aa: CASSPRGGDQPQHF
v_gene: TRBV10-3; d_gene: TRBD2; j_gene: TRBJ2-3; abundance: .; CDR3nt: TGTGCCATCAGTGAGCCGGCTAGCGGGAGGTGGTCAGATACGCAGTATTTT; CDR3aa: CAISEPASGRWSDTQYF
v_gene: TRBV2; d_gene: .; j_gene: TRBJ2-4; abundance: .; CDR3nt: TGTGCCAGCAGTCCGCAGGGTTGGGGCAAAAACATTCAGTACTTC; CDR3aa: CASSPQGWGKNIQYF
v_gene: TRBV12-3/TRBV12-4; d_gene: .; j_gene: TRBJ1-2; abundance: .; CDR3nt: TGTGCCAGCAGTTTAGATCGGTATGGCTACACCTTC; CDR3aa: CASSLDRYGYTF
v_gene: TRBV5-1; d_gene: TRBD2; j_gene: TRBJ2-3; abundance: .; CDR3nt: TGCGCCAGCAGCTTGGGAGCCCTTCTAGCGGGTACAGATACGCAGTATTTT; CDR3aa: CASSLGALLAGTDTQYF
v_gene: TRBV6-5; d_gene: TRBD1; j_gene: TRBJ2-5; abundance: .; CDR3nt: TGTGCCAGCAGCCCCTCAGGGGGCGCAGAGACCCAGTACTTC; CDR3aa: CASSPSGGAETQYF
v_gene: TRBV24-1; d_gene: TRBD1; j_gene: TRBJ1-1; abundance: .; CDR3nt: TGTGCCACCAGTGACCCCGGGACAGGGGGCGAAGCTTTCTTT; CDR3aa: CATSDPGTGGEAFF
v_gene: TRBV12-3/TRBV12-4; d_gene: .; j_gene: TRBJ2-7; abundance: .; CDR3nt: TGTGCCAGCAGTCCCGGGGGTCCCTACGAGCAGTACTTC; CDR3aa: CASSPGGPYEQYF